This T cell receptor (beta chain) was sequenced for a study of blood T cell repertoires in COVID-19. Whole-study context: T cells, B-cell-depleted T cells, or PBMCs provided the cDNA or gDNA that served as material.

In the original processing: Estimation of nucleated cell counts relied on the amplification of reference gene primers. The repertoire was sequenced with immunoSEQ multiplex PCR; TCRdb's copy has only in-frame clones and lacks some. V and J calls and clone size come straight from that table; D and trimming were deduced from the DNA. The sample has fewer than 150,000 clones; 70% to 80% are singletons. Trimming stripped 3 bases from V and 4 bases from J, with 9 bases between. In germline, CDR1 is SGHTA, CDR2 FQGNSA. The CDR3 covers 13 residues. The sample comprised peripheral blood. V and J are TRBV7-2 and TRBJ1-1, with unresolved D. The TCR sequence derives from a human donor in a cohort sampled during active COVID-19. The CDR3: CASSLAPGTEAFF. The CDR3 DNA reads TGTGCCAGCAGCTTGGCCCCGGGCACTGAAGCTTTCTTT.